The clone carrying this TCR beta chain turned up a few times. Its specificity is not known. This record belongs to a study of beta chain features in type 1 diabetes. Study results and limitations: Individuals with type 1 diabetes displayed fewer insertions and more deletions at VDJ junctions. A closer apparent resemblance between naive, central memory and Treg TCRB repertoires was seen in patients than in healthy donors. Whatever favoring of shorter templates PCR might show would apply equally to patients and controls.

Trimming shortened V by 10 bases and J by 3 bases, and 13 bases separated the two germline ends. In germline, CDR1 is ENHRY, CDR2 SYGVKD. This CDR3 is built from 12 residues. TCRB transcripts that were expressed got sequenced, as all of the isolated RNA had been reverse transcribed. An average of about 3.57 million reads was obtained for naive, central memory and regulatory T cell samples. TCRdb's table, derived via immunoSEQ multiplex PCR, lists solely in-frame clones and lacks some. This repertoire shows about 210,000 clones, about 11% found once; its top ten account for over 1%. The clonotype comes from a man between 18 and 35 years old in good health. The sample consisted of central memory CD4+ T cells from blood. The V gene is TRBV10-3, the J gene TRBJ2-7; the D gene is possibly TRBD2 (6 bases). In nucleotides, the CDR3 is TGTGCCACCTCCGGGAGCAACTACGAGCAGTACTTC. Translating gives CATSGSNYEQYF.